This note documents a single T cell receptor beta chain sequence. Its antigen is not yet known. There are no base qualities to consult, and no much larger clone falls within one base. From the germline V gene, CDR1 is MNHEY and CDR2 is SVGEGT. Its CDR3 holds 14 amino acids, cysteine through phenylalanine. Only the CDR3 region is kept as DNA, spanning 42 bases read in frame from base 1. V loses 7 bases at its end and J loses 8 bases; junction bases beyond the gene matches: 12. For the TCR template, genomic DNA was extracted from bulk tumor tissue, and roughly 600 ng of gDNA was amplified for each sample. Multiple biopsies per primary tumor were taken during surgery, spaced as far apart as possible within the tumor mass. The study cohort was described as untreated, and the patients were newly diagnosed NSCLC cases having curative surgery. The donor group was made up of roughly 16 newly diagnosed non-small cell lung cancer patients undergoing surgery with curative intent. A couple of independent pathologists reviewed the resected tumor masses. Sequencing was performed only on DNA and RNA samples of high quality.

This specimen comes from a study of immune heterogeneity within non-small cell lung tumors (dated by TCRdb to the late 2010s). About the full investigation: By histology, the tumors were a handful of squamous cell carcinomas, around 10 non-squamous carcinomas and 1 tumor not otherwise specified. To look at intratumoral immune heterogeneity, the study ran whole-exome sequencing, RNA-seq and TCR beta repertoire sequencing on several spatially distinct regions taken from every NSCLC tumor. TCR repertoires were analyzed from 57 tumor loci of about 16 patients, while transcriptome data covered only 35 to 45 loci from more than 10 patients. Neoantigen binding to each patient's HLA alleles was predicted with netMHCpan-3.0 for mutant peptides of 8 to 11 amino acids.

A multiplex PCR system amplified the TCR beta CDR3 region, with a first 10-cycle round using 32 V-gene forward and 13 J-gene reverse primers. The first PCR round used a QIAGEN Multiplex PCR Kit, and the primer sequences were filed in Chinese patent CN105087789A. Illumina universal primers were added in a second PCR round performed with the Phusion High-Fidelity PCR Kit. The TCR libraries underwent paired-end sequencing with a read length of 151 bp on the Illumina HiSeq X Ten platform. The original pipeline was this. Cutadapt removed reads without multiplex PCR primers, PEAR merged read pairs, and MiXCR with default settings called CDR3 regions. Shannon entropy measured repertoire diversity, while clonality was calculated as one minus the Shannon entropy divided by the ln of the count of productive unique sequences. Clonotypes at a frequency of at least 0.5% were defined as dominant or high-frequency T-cell clones. TCRdb reanalyzed the raw reads on its own, using fastp at Q25 for trimming and MiXCR for clone calling, and kept in-frame beta chains. Every distinct CDR3 protein forms one entry, paired with its most common genes and DNA. The V and J calls and clone size are TCRdb's, not the authors'. This sample has fewer than 25,000 distinct CDR3 sequences in its table, and approximately 30% of those were observed once. 4% to 5.5% of the sample belongs to the ten largest clones.

Here is what the overall study found, with its caveats: Individual patients mostly had different high-frequency TCR beta clonotypes. A moderate positive correlation (R approximately 0.35), which was statistically significant, linked local T-cell repertoire clonality to local tumor mutational burden. Within a patient, the same dominant CDR3B clonotypes appeared at multiple loci, but different tumor locations also contained unique high-frequency clones.

The rearranged chain carries TRBV6-2 or TRBV6-3 and TRBJ2-3; 7 bases in between match TRBD1. The source material was lung tumor tissue. The source of this sequence is a man in his forties with non-small cell lung cancer. The nucleotide sequence is TGTGCCAGCAAATTGACAGTCTCAGGGGGTACGCAGTATTTT. It is translated as CASKLTVSGGTQYF.